Listed below are T cell receptor beta chains from one sample, sequenced in a study of blood T cell repertoires in COVID-19. The table came from immunoSEQ multiplex PCR; TCRdb's copy has only in-frame clones and leaves some out. Here the sample spans approximately 43,000 clones, around 82% being singletons. Specimen: peripheral blood. The receptors derive from a man aged 35 to 55 with active or convalescent COVID-19. Each CDR3 is given with its conserved first and last residue. The D gene is left open where the match is weak. Part of the rows lack a size; the others show once, few, many or a class for expanded clones.

size: -
V: TRBV29-1
D: TRBD2
J: TRBJ2-7
DNA: TGCAGCGTTGGTCTAGCGGACCGGTACGAGCAGTACTTC
CDR3: CSVGLADRYEQYF

size: -
V: TRBV30
D: -
J: TRBJ1-6
DNA: TGTGCCTGGAGGGGACTACCGGGATCACCCCTCCACTTT
CDR3: CAWRGLPGSPLHF

size: -
V: TRBV6-5
D: -
J: TRBJ2-7
DNA: TGTGCCAGCAGCCGAGACACCCAGAGCTCCTACGAGCAGTACTTC
CDR3: CASSRDTQSSYEQYF

size: once
V: TRBV7-6
D: TRBD1
J: TRBJ1-4
DNA: TGTGCCAGCAGCGAAGGACAGGGGAAGGTTGAAAAACTGTTTTTT
CDR3: CASSEGQGKVEKLFF

size: -
V: TRBV7-6
D: -
J: TRBJ2-3
DNA: TGTGCCAGCAGCCCGGTGGGCGCCGCTCTCAGCACAGATACGCAGTATTTT
CDR3: CASSPVGAALSTDTQYF

size: once
V: TRBV6-1
D: TRBD2
J: TRBJ2-1
DNA: TGTGCCAGCAGTGAAGCCACTAGCGGGAGAGAAACCCACAATGAGCAGTTCTTC
CDR3: CASSEATSGRETHNEQFF

size: -
V: TRBV5-1
D: -
J: TRBJ1-1
DNA: TGCGCCAGCAGCTTGGACAGCTTAGTCACTGAAGCTTTCTTT
CDR3: CASSLDSLVTEAFF

size: -
V: TRBV5-4
D: -
J: TRBJ1-5
DNA: TGTGCCAGCAGCTTCGGAGGGTCAAGCAATCAGCCCCAGCATTTT
CDR3: CASSFGGSSNQPQHF

size: -
V: TRBV4-1
D: -
J: TRBJ1-2
DNA: TGCGCCAGCAGCCAAGACCTAATCTATGGCTACACCTTC
CDR3: CASSQDLIYGYTF

size: -
V: TRBV18
D: TRBD2
J: TRBJ2-3
DNA: TGTGCCAGCTCACCCGCGGGGGTCTCCACAGATACGCAGTATTTT
CDR3: CASSPAGVSTDTQYF

size: -
V: TRBV2
D: TRBD2
J: TRBJ2-1
DNA: TGTGCCAGCAGTGGGACTAGCGGGCCCTACAATGAGCAGTTCTTC
CDR3: CASSGTSGPYNEQFF

size: -
V: TRBV20-1
D: -
J: TRBJ1-2
DNA: TGCAGTGCCCCGGACATTTATGGCTACACCTTC
CDR3: CSAPDIYGYTF

size: once
V: TRBV5-1
D: -
J: TRBJ2-2
DNA: TGCGCCAGCAGCCCCACGGCGGCGGGGCTGAACACCGGGGAGCTGTTTTTT
CDR3: CASSPTAAGLNTGELFF

size: few
V: TRBV19
D: TRBD1
J: TRBJ2-1
DNA: TGTGCCAGTAGTTGGACAGGGGGCTCCTACAATGAGCAGTTCTTC
CDR3: CASSWTGGSYNEQFF

size: once
V: TRBV9
D: TRBD1
J: TRBJ1-2
DNA: TGTGCCAGCACCTCAGGACAGGGGGGGAATGGCTACACCTTC
CDR3: CASTSGQGGNGYTF

size: -
V: TRBV5-1
D: -
J: TRBJ2-7
DNA: TGCGCCAGCAGCTTGTCAGGATCCGTCTACGAGCAGTACTTC
CDR3: CASSLSGSVYEQYF

size: -
V: TRBV2
D: TRBD1
J: TRBJ1-2
DNA: TGTGCCAGCAGCCTTGACAGGGGTTTTTATGGCTACACCTTC
CDR3: CASSLDRGFYGYTF

size: -
V: TRBV7-3
D: TRBD2
J: TRBJ2-1
DNA: TGTGCCAGCAGCTTAACCGCCCCGGGACTAGCGGGGCATGAGCAGTTCTTC
CDR3: CASSLTAPGLAGHEQFF

size: once
V: TRBV29-1
D: TRBD1
J: TRBJ1-2
DNA: TGCAGCGTTCGTCAGGGGGCGAACTATGGCTACACCTTC
CDR3: CSVRQGANYGYTF

size: once
V: TRBV2
D: TRBD1
J: TRBJ1-1
DNA: TGTGCCAGCAGACCGACAGGGGGGGTGAACACTGAAGCTTTCTTT
CDR3: CASRPTGGVNTEAFF

size: -
V: TRBV6-4
D: -
J: TRBJ1-2
DNA: TGTGCCAGCAGTGACAGGGGCTACGGCTACACCTTC
CDR3: CASSDRGYGYTF

size: -
V: TRBV14
D: -
J: TRBJ1-2
DNA: TGTGCCAGCAGCTTAGGCGGGCAGTCCGACTATGGCTACACCTTC
CDR3: CASSLGGQSDYGYTF

size: once
V: TRBV11-3
D: TRBD1
J: TRBJ2-7
DNA: TGTGCCAGCAGCCCCGGCCGGGACAGGGTTGATTTGTCCTACGAGCAGTACTTC
CDR3: CASSPGRDRVDLSYEQYF

size: -
V: TRBV2
D: -
J: TRBJ1-6
DNA: TGTGCCAGCAGTGGAGAAGGACACGATAATTCACCCCTCCACTTT
CDR3: CASSGEGHDNSPLHF

size: -
V: TRBV29-1
D: TRBD1
J: TRBJ2-2
DNA: TGCAGCGTTGAAGTACAGGGGGCTAACACCGGGGAGCTGTTTTTT
CDR3: CSVEVQGANTGELFF

size: -
V: TRBV29-1
D: TRBD1
J: TRBJ1-1
DNA: TGCAGCGTTGGGGACAGAAGGAAGACTGAAGCTTTCTTT
CDR3: CSVGDRRKTEAFF

size: -
V: TRBV11-2
D: -
J: TRBJ2-3
DNA: TGTGCCAGCAGCGTTCCTAGGGGTTTTGCAGATACGCAGTATTTT
CDR3: CASSVPRGFADTQYF

size: many
V: TRBV9
D: TRBD2
J: TRBJ2-7
DNA: TGTGCCAGCAGCGCAAATAGCGGGGGGATCTCCTACGAGCAGTACTTC
CDR3: CASSANSGGISYEQYF

size: -
V: TRBV27
D: TRBD1
J: TRBJ1-2
DNA: TGTGCCAGCAGCCGAACAGGGGGAGGCTATGGCTACACCTTC
CDR3: CASSRTGGGYGYTF

size: -
V: TRBV7-2
D: TRBD1
J: TRBJ2-1
DNA: TGTGCCAGCAGCCGGTCAGGGGGCGGGCGTGAGCAGTTCTTC
CDR3: CASSRSGGGREQFF

size: -
V: TRBV29-1
D: -
J: TRBJ1-2
DNA: TGCAGCGTTGAGGGGGGTGGTGAGTCTAGCCTCCTTGGAGGCTACACCTTC
CDR3: CSVEGGGESSLLGGYTF

size: -
V: TRBV7-2
D: TRBD2
J: TRBJ2-7
DNA: TGTGCCAGCAGCTTAGGGGGGGGTATCTCCTACGAGCAGTACTTC
CDR3: CASSLGGGISYEQYF

size: -
V: TRBV19
D: -
J: TRBJ1-5
DNA: TGTGCCAGTAGTATAGCCCCCGCCGGACAGTATAGCAATCAGCCCCAGCATTTT
CDR3: CASSIAPAGQYSNQPQHF

size: -
V: TRBV27
D: -
J: TRBJ1-6
DNA: TGTGCCAGCAGTTTTAGTAATTCACCCCTCCACTTT
CDR3: CASSFSNSPLHF

size: few
V: TRBV7-9
D: -
J: TRBJ1-4
DNA: TGTGCCAGCAGCTTAGAGGCAGGGTTGGGAGAAAAACTGTTTTTT
CDR3: CASSLEAGLGEKLFF

size: -
V: TRBV5-1
D: -
J: TRBJ2-2
DNA: TGCGCCAGCCACTACGACGGAGGGACCGGGGAGCTGTTTTTT
CDR3: CASHYDGGTGELFF

size: -
V: TRBV5-1
D: -
J: TRBJ1-1
DNA: TGCGCCAGCAGCTTGGCCCGGATTAACGGACAGAACACTGAAGCTTTCTTT
CDR3: CASSLARINGQNTEAFF

size: -
V: TRBV19
D: TRBD2
J: TRBJ2-5
DNA: TGTGCCAGTAGCCCCACGGGCGGGGGATTGTACCAAGAGACCCAGTACTTC
CDR3: CASSPTGGGLYQETQYF

size: -
V: TRBV13
D: TRBD1
J: TRBJ2-6
DNA: TGTGCCAGCAGCTTAGGCTATATGTACGAATTACAGGGGGCTACTGGGGCCAACGTCCTGACTTTC
CDR3: CASSLGYMYELQGATGANVLTF

size: once
V: TRBV10-2
D: TRBD1
J: TRBJ2-7
DNA: TGCGCCATTGGACAGGGGGCCTACGAGCAGTACTTC
CDR3: CAIGQGAYEQYF

size: -
V: TRBV5-1
D: -
J: TRBJ1-4
DNA: TGCGCCAGCAGCTCCTGGGGGGGAAATGAAAAACTGTTTTTT
CDR3: CASSSWGGNEKLFF

size: -
V: TRBV29-1
D: -
J: TRBJ1-2
DNA: TGCAGCGTTGAGGGAGACGGCTATGGCTACACCTTC
CDR3: CSVEGDGYGYTF

size: once
V: TRBV29-1
D: -
J: TRBJ2-2
DNA: TGCAGCGTTGACGGGTTGGCCGGGGAGCTGTTTTTT
CDR3: CSVDGLAGELFF

size: -
V: TRBV3-1/TRBV3-2
D: TRBD2
J: TRBJ2-1
DNA: TGTGCCAGCAGTCAGATAGCGGGAGCGGGGTCCTACAATGAGCAGTTCTTC
CDR3: CASSQIAGAGSYNEQFF

size: -
V: TRBV24-1
D: -
J: TRBJ2-6
DNA: TGTGCCACCAGTGGACACAAGGCCAACGTCCTGACTTTC
CDR3: CATSGHKANVLTF

size: -
V: TRBV7-2
D: -
J: TRBJ2-7
DNA: TGTGCCAGCAGCCCATACCGGGACAAGCCATACGAGCAGTACTTC
CDR3: CASSPYRDKPYEQYF